Listed below are T cell receptor beta chains from one sample, sequenced in a study of T cell repertoires in cytomegalovirus infection. MiXCR was run by TCRdb on the reads, yielding one entry per CDR3 protein. This sample carries about 740,000 distinct CDR3 sequences, roughly 36% of them seen once, and the ten largest clones take 2.5% to 3.5%. Sequenced: PBMCs. The source is a human donor in good health (CMV status not recorded). Some clones in this sample may be carry-over from other donors' samples. The CDR3 runs from the conserved cysteine through the conserved F or W. The order of the fields is V gene, clone size, J gene, D gene, CDR3 DNA, CDR3 protein. A D gene is named only where the DNA matches it firmly. Some rows have no size entry. The others give once, few or many, or a class for an expanded clone.

V: TRBV2; size: NA; J: TRBJ2-7; D: TRBD1; DNA: TGTGCCAGCAGTGGCCGGGACAGGGAGTACTTC; CDR3: CASSGRDREYF
V: TRBV7-9; size: NA; J: TRBJ1-6; D: NA; DNA: TGTGCCAGCAGCTCTGGCCACCCGGACGGCCATAATTCACCCCTCCACTTT; CDR3: CASSSGHPDGHNSPLHF
V: TRBV7-2; size: few; J: TRBJ2-5; D: NA; DNA: TGTGCCAGCAGCTTCCGGCGAATCCAAGAGACCCAGTACTTC; CDR3: CASSFRRIQETQYF
V: TRBV9; size: NA; J: TRBJ1-2; D: NA; DNA: TGTGCCAGCAGCGGAGGAGGGGGGAACTATGGCTACACCTTC; CDR3: CASSGGGGNYGYTF
V: TRBV7-6; size: many; J: TRBJ2-1; D: TRBD2; DNA: TGTGCTAGCAGCTATAGCGGGGGGGCCGGTGAGCAGTTCTTC; CDR3: CASSYSGGAGEQFF
V: TRBV19; size: NA; J: TRBJ1-5; D: TRBD1; DNA: TGTGCCAGTAGTGAATTGGACAGGGGGCTCTATCAGCCCCAGCATTTT; CDR3: CASSELDRGLYQPQHF
V: TRBV6-6; size: NA; J: TRBJ2-1; D: NA; DNA: TGTGCCAGCATTTACTCGACGGACTACCCCAGTGAGCAGTTCTTC; CDR3: CASIYSTDYPSEQFF
V: TRBV7-2; size: once; J: TRBJ2-7; D: NA; DNA: TGTGCCAGCAGCTTAGCTTGGGGCAGCTCCTACGAGCAGTACTTC; CDR3: CASSLAWGSSYEQYF
V: TRBV19; size: NA; J: TRBJ1-5; D: NA; DNA: TGTGCCAGTAGTATAGTCGGGGGGGGCAATCAGCCCCAGCATTTT; CDR3: CASSIVGGGNQPQHF
V: TRBV2; size: NA; J: TRBJ2-5; D: NA; DNA: TGTGCCAGCAGTGTTAACCAGCGACAAGAGACCCAGTACTTC; CDR3: CASSVNQRQETQYF
V: TRBV25-1; size: NA; J: TRBJ2-3; D: TRBD1; DNA: TGTGCCAGCAGTGAAACAGGGGGCCTCACAGATACGCAGTATTTT; CDR3: CASSETGGLTDTQYF
V: TRBV6-4; size: NA; J: TRBJ2-3; D: NA; DNA: TGTGCCAGCAGTGCTAGAAGGGGGGGCACAGATACGCAGTATTTT; CDR3: CASSARRGGTDTQYF
V: TRBV7-9; size: many; J: TRBJ2-5; D: NA; DNA: TGTGCCAGCAGCTTAATGTCGGGGGGCGAGACCCAGTACTTC; CDR3: CASSLMSGGETQYF
V: TRBV6-6; size: NA; J: TRBJ2-6; D: NA; DNA: TGTGCCCTTCACCAGTCTGGGGCCAACGTCCTGACTTTC; CDR3: CALHQSGANVLTF
V: TRBV2; size: few; J: TRBJ2-2; D: NA; DNA: TGTGCCAGCAGTGCAGCTGCGGAATCCACCGGGGAGCTGTTTTTT; CDR3: CASSAAAESTGELFF
V: TRBV2; size: NA; J: TRBJ1-2; D: TRBD1; DNA: TGTGCCAACCCAACAGGCAGGGGGAATGGCTACACCTTC; CDR3: CANPTGRGNGYTF
V: TRBV7-2; size: many; J: TRBJ1-1; D: NA; DNA: TGTGCCAGCAGCCATGGGACCTACACTGAAGCTTTCTTT; CDR3: CASSHGTYTEAFF
V: TRBV4-1; size: NA; J: TRBJ1-2; D: TRBD1; DNA: TGCGCCAGCAGCCCCGGGTCTGACAGGGGCGGCTACACCTTC; CDR3: CASSPGSDRGGYTF
V: TRBV7-8; size: NA; J: TRBJ1-2; D: NA; DNA: TGTGCCACTGACCGGGAACAGGGACTCTATGGCTACACCTTC; CDR3: CATDREQGLYGYTF
V: TRBV29-1; size: NA; J: TRBJ2-5; D: TRBD1; DNA: TGCAGCGTTGAAAGGGGGCCGGGAGAGACCCAGTACTTC; CDR3: CSVERGPGETQYF
V: TRBV19; size: NA; J: TRBJ1-5; D: TRBD1; DNA: TGTGCCAGTAGTATCCCGACAGGGGGTAGCAATCAGCCCCAGCATTTT; CDR3: CASSIPTGGSNQPQHF
V: TRBV19; size: NA; J: TRBJ2-1; D: TRBD2; DNA: TGTGCCAGTAGTAGCAGCGGGGTCCGGCAGTTCTTC; CDR3: CASSSSGVRQFF
V: TRBV7-6; size: NA; J: TRBJ1-1; D: NA; DNA: TGTGCCAGCAGCCCGACAGAGGGCTTGAACACTGAAGCTTTCTTT; CDR3: CASSPTEGLNTEAFF
V: TRBV19; size: NA; J: TRBJ2-3; D: NA; DNA: TGTGCCAGTAGTGCCTGGACCCGATGGGGGGCCGAAACAGATACGCAGTATTTT; CDR3: CASSAWTRWGAETDTQYF
V: TRBV6-6; size: NA; J: TRBJ1-2; D: NA; DNA: TGTGCCAGCGTACAGGATTACTATGGCTACACCTTC; CDR3: CASVQDYYGYTF
V: TRBV27; size: NA; J: TRBJ2-3; D: NA; DNA: TGTGCCAGCAGTTTGAACCCGAGGACAGATACGCAGTATTTT; CDR3: CASSLNPRTDTQYF
V: TRBV6-5; size: few; J: TRBJ2-5; D: NA; DNA: TGTGCCAGCAGTTCCCCCAGTCGGGGTAGGGGGGAGACCCAGTACTTC; CDR3: CASSSPSRGRGETQYF
V: TRBV28; size: many; J: TRBJ2-7; D: NA; DNA: TGTGCCAGCAGTTTTTCTACAGGGATCTACGAGCAGTACTTC; CDR3: CASSFSTGIYEQYF
V: TRBV6-1; size: few; J: TRBJ2-7; D: TRBD1; DNA: TGTGCCAGCCGGGACAGAACCAACGAGCAGTACTTC; CDR3: CASRDRTNEQYF
V: TRBV12-3/TRBV12-4; size: few; J: TRBJ2-3; D: NA; DNA: TGTGCCAGCAGTTTAGGGCGCCTACAACGAGATACGCAGTATTTT; CDR3: CASSLGRLQRDTQYF
V: TRBV7-2; size: NA; J: TRBJ2-7; D: NA; DNA: TGTGCCAGCAGCTTGGAGGGGGCTGTGTACGAGCAGTACTTC; CDR3: CASSLEGAVYEQYF
V: TRBV7-6; size: many; J: TRBJ2-7; D: NA; DNA: TGTGCCAGCAGCTCTGGACCTTACGAGCAGTACTTC; CDR3: CASSSGPYEQYF
V: TRBV7-6; size: NA; J: TRBJ2-1; D: TRBD2; DNA: TGTGCCAGCAGCACCGGGACTAGCGGGAGGGATGAGCCGTTCTTC; CDR3: CASSTGTSGRDEPFF
V: TRBV28; size: NA; J: TRBJ1-6; D: NA; DNA: TGTGCCAGCAGCTCCCGCGCACCCCTCCACTTT; CDR3: CASSSRAPLHF
V: TRBV20-1; size: NA; J: TRBJ2-3; D: TRBD2; DNA: TGCAGTGCTAGTGGCGGGGGGCGCACAGATACGCAGTATTTT; CDR3: CSASGGGRTDTQYF
V: TRBV7-2; size: NA; J: TRBJ2-5; D: NA; DNA: TGTGCCAGCAGCTTAATTCCGGGAAGGGTAGGGGAGACCCAGTACTTC; CDR3: CASSLIPGRVGETQYF
V: TRBV7-2; size: many; J: TRBJ2-5; D: NA; DNA: TGTGCCAGCAGCTTAGGCCGGGACTGGGGGACCCAGTACTTC; CDR3: CASSLGRDWGTQYF
V: TRBV20-1; size: few; J: TRBJ2-7; D: NA; DNA: TGCAGTGCTAGGTTTGTTGGGGCCCATACATCCACCTACGAGCAGTACTTC; CDR3: CSARFVGAHTSTYEQYF
V: TRBV29-1; size: NA; J: TRBJ1-2; D: NA; DNA: TGCAGCGTTGCCGGGACATATAGACAAGACTACACCTTC; CDR3: CSVAGTYRQDYTF
V: TRBV2; size: few; J: TRBJ2-5; D: NA; DNA: TGTGCCAGCAGTGAAACCGGAAACCAAGAGACCCAGTACTTC; CDR3: CASSETGNQETQYF
V: TRBV11-2; size: few; J: TRBJ2-1; D: NA; DNA: TGTGCCAGCAGCTTAGTCGGACAGCCCTACAATGAGCAGTTCTTC; CDR3: CASSLVGQPYNEQFF
V: TRBV14; size: NA; J: TRBJ2-7; D: TRBD1; DNA: TGTGCCAGCAGCCAGCAGGGACAGGGCCGTCTTTCGTACGAGCAGTACTTC; CDR3: CASSQQGQGRLSYEQYF
V: TRBV20-1; size: NA; J: TRBJ2-5; D: TRBD2; DNA: TGCAGTGCGGTACTAGCGGGGGCTCCAGGGGAGACCCAGTACTTC; CDR3: CSAVLAGAPGETQYF
V: TRBV7-9; size: NA; J: TRBJ2-3; D: TRBD1; DNA: TGTGCCAGCAGCCGAGGGACAGTTAGCACAGATACGCAGTATTTT; CDR3: CASSRGTVSTDTQYF
V: TRBV28; size: few; J: TRBJ1-2; D: NA; DNA: TGTGCCAGCAGTTTCCCGCCAGTTAACTATGGCTACACCTTC; CDR3: CASSFPPVNYGYTF
V: TRBV27; size: NA; J: TRBJ2-3; D: NA; DNA: TGTGCCAGCAGTTCACCGGAGGTTCGCACAGATACGCAGTATTTT; CDR3: CASSSPEVRTDTQYF
V: TRBV7-2; size: NA; J: TRBJ2-7; D: TRBD2; DNA: TGTGCCAGCAGCCGTCTTAGCGGGAGGGCCGAGAGGTACGAGCAGTACTTC; CDR3: CASSRLSGRAERYEQYF
V: TRBV28; size: NA; J: TRBJ1-2; D: TRBD1; DNA: TGTGCCAGCAGTTTAACGGACAGGGGCTACGGCTATGGCTACACCTTC; CDR3: CASSLTDRGYGYGYTF
V: TRBV14; size: NA; J: TRBJ2-1; D: TRBD2; DNA: TGTGCCAGCAGCCAGAAACTAATAGCGGGACCTCGCAATGAGCAGTTCTTC; CDR3: CASSQKLIAGPRNEQFF
V: TRBV7-9; size: NA; J: TRBJ1-1; D: TRBD1; DNA: TGTGCCAGCAGCTTACAGGGACAGGGGAACACTGAAGCTTTCTTT; CDR3: CASSLQGQGNTEAFF
V: TRBV28; size: few; J: TRBJ2-1; D: NA; DNA: TGTGCCAGCACCCCAGGAGTTGTTTCCTACAATGAGCAGTTCTTC; CDR3: CASTPGVVSYNEQFF
V: TRBV7-8; size: few; J: TRBJ2-2; D: NA; DNA: TGTGCCAGCAGCCCAAATGACTGGACGAGAGGCACCGGGGAGCTGTTTTTT; CDR3: CASSPNDWTRGTGELFF
V: TRBV7-8; size: NA; J: TRBJ2-1; D: TRBD2; DNA: TGTGCCAGCAGCCCCCGGACTAGCCCCTACAATGAGCAGTTCTTC; CDR3: CASSPRTSPYNEQFF
V: TRBV15; size: few; J: TRBJ2-7; D: NA; DNA: TGTGCCACCAGCGGGAACAGCTACGAGCAGTACTTC; CDR3: CATSGNSYEQYF
V: TRBV7-2; size: few; J: TRBJ2-1; D: NA; DNA: TGTGCCAGCAGCTTATCGACTCAAACCGCCCGCAATGAGCAGTTCTTC; CDR3: CASSLSTQTARNEQFF
V: TRBV7-3; size: NA; J: TRBJ2-3; D: TRBD2; DNA: TGTGCCAGCAGCCCCCAGCCCCTAGCGGGAGGCTCAGATACGCAGTATTTT; CDR3: CASSPQPLAGGSDTQYF